The rows below give T cell receptor beta chains drawn from one sample of a study of PD-1 blockade in classical Hodgkin lymphoma. Assay used: immunoSEQ multiplex PCR; TCRdb lists only in-frame clones, some missing. The sample holds tens of thousands of clones, about 89% seen once. The source was peripheral blood mononuclear cells (PBMCs), collected before the fourth cycle of nivolumab. These receptors originate from a human donor with classical Hodgkin lymphoma. Each CDR3 is given with its conserved first and last residue. The order of the fields is J gene, V gene, D gene, CDR3 length, clone size, CDR3 protein, CDR3 DNA. D genes are given only for firm matches. The listing skips clone size in some rows; elsewhere it reads once, few, many or a size class.

j_gene: TRBJ1-3
v_gene: TRBV28
d_gene: NA
len: 15
abundance: NA
CDR3aa: CASSLGPLEGNTIYF
CDR3nt: TGTGCCAGCAGTTTGGGACCTCTTGAGGGAAACACCATATATTTT

j_gene: TRBJ2-7
v_gene: TRBV7-9
d_gene: TRBD1
len: 12
abundance: NA
CDR3aa: CASRGGKYEQYF
CDR3nt: TGTGCCAGCAGAGGGGGCAAGTACGAGCAGTACTTC

j_gene: TRBJ1-5
v_gene: TRBV4-1
d_gene: NA
len: 14
abundance: NA
CDR3aa: CASSQERDLQPQHF
CDR3nt: TGCGCCAGCAGCCAAGAGAGGGATCTACAGCCCCAGCATTTT

j_gene: TRBJ2-1
v_gene: TRBV7-2
d_gene: NA
len: 16
abundance: NA
CDR3aa: CASSLFPTLPYNEQFF
CDR3nt: TGTGCCAGCAGCTTATTCCCGACACTTCCCTACAATGAGCAGTTCTTC

j_gene: TRBJ2-3
v_gene: TRBV10-1
d_gene: TRBD1
len: 12
abundance: NA
CDR3aa: CASNTGADTQYF
CDR3nt: TGCGCCAGCAATACAGGGGCAGATACGCAGTATTTT

j_gene: TRBJ1-2
v_gene: TRBV6-6
d_gene: NA
len: 12
abundance: NA
CDR3aa: CATSRNNGGYTF
CDR3nt: TGTGCCACAAGCCGGAATAATGGTGGCTACACCTTC

j_gene: TRBJ1-5
v_gene: TRBV19
d_gene: TRBD1
len: 14
abundance: NA
CDR3aa: CASSTLQGAQPQHF
CDR3nt: TGTGCCAGTAGTACCCTACAGGGGGCTCAGCCCCAGCATTTT

j_gene: TRBJ2-4
v_gene: TRBV7-9
d_gene: NA
len: 14
abundance: NA
CDR3aa: CASSLAGGRNIQYF
CDR3nt: TGTGCCAGCAGCTTAGCGGGGGGCCGTAACATTCAGTACTTC

j_gene: TRBJ1-4
v_gene: TRBV28
d_gene: NA
len: 15
abundance: NA
CDR3aa: CASIPQSVLNEKLFF
CDR3nt: TGTGCCAGCATCCCGCAGAGCGTCTTAAATGAAAAACTGTTTTTT

j_gene: TRBJ2-1
v_gene: TRBV9
d_gene: TRBD2
len: 15
abundance: NA
CDR3aa: CASSPSGGPSNEQFF
CDR3nt: TGTGCCAGCAGCCCTAGCGGGGGCCCCTCGAATGAGCAGTTCTTC

j_gene: TRBJ2-3
v_gene: TRBV7-9
d_gene: TRBD2
len: 17
abundance: NA
CDR3aa: CASSYPRTSESTDTQYF
CDR3nt: TGTGCCAGCAGCTACCCTCGGACTAGCGAAAGCACAGATACGCAGTATTTT

j_gene: TRBJ2-3
v_gene: TRBV6-5
d_gene: NA
len: 16
abundance: NA
CDR3aa: CASSYSHRVASNTQYF
CDR3nt: TGTGCCAGCAGTTACTCCCACCGAGTGGCCTCGAATACGCAGTATTTT

j_gene: TRBJ1-1
v_gene: TRBV6-5
d_gene: NA
len: 12
abundance: once
CDR3aa: CATHGGRPEAFF
CDR3nt: TGTGCCACCCACGGGGGCCGGCCTGAAGCTTTCTTT

j_gene: TRBJ1-2
v_gene: TRBV7-3
d_gene: TRBD1
len: 15
abundance: NA
CDR3aa: CASSFGTGGYYGYTF
CDR3nt: TGTGCCAGCAGCTTTGGGACAGGGGGCTACTATGGCTACACCTTC

j_gene: TRBJ1-1
v_gene: TRBV6-6
d_gene: NA
len: 13
abundance: few
CDR3aa: CASNLIGGTEAFF
CDR3nt: TGTGCCAGCAATCTCATAGGGGGCACTGAAGCTTTCTTT

j_gene: TRBJ1-6
v_gene: TRBV19
d_gene: NA
len: 15
abundance: NA
CDR3aa: CASSIDGGAPSPLHF
CDR3nt: TGTGCCAGTAGTATAGATGGGGGAGCCCCTTCACCCCTCCACTTT

j_gene: TRBJ1-5
v_gene: TRBV15
d_gene: NA
len: 17
abundance: NA
CDR3aa: CATSRDLPRRNNQPQHF
CDR3nt: TGTGCCACCAGCAGAGACCTGCCGCGGAGGAACAATCAGCCCCAGCATTTT

j_gene: TRBJ1-2
v_gene: TRBV19
d_gene: NA
len: 12
abundance: NA
CDR3aa: CASSKTNYGYTF
CDR3nt: TGTGCCAGTAGTAAGACTAACTATGGCTACACCTTC

j_gene: TRBJ2-6
v_gene: TRBV2
d_gene: NA
len: 15
abundance: NA
CDR3aa: CASSGGSSGANVLTF
CDR3nt: TGTGCCAGCAGTGGTGGTAGCTCTGGGGCCAACGTCCTGACTTTC

j_gene: TRBJ2-6
v_gene: TRBV6-1
d_gene: TRBD2
len: 19
abundance: NA
CDR3aa: CASSEDGGGRLSGANVLTF
CDR3nt: TGTGCCAGCAGTGAAGATGGCGGGGGACGCCTCTCTGGGGCCAACGTCCTGACTTTC

j_gene: TRBJ1-1
v_gene: TRBV21-1
d_gene: NA
len: 18
abundance: NA
CDR3aa: CASSRPPMTGKTNTEAFF
CDR3nt: TGTGCCAGCAGCAGACCGCCGATGACAGGGAAGACGAACACTGAAGCTTTCTTT

j_gene: TRBJ2-5
v_gene: TRBV5-4
d_gene: TRBD1
len: 14
abundance: NA
CDR3aa: CASSMGTAQETQYF
CDR3nt: TGTGCCAGCAGCATGGGGACAGCCCAAGAGACCCAGTACTTC

j_gene: TRBJ1-6
v_gene: TRBV5-1
d_gene: NA
len: 14
abundance: NA
CDR3aa: CASSLVEINSPLHF
CDR3nt: TGCGCCAGCAGCTTGGTAGAGATTAATTCACCCCTCCACTTT

j_gene: TRBJ1-4
v_gene: TRBV5-1
d_gene: NA
len: 13
abundance: NA
CDR3aa: CASGRDSYEKLFF
CDR3nt: TGCGCCAGCGGCCGGGACTCGTATGAAAAACTGTTTTTT

j_gene: TRBJ2-3
v_gene: TRBV5-1
d_gene: NA
len: 11
abundance: NA
CDR3aa: CASRSGVTQYF
CDR3nt: TGCGCCAGCAGAAGCGGTGTTACGCAGTATTTT

j_gene: TRBJ2-7
v_gene: TRBV7-3
d_gene: TRBD1
len: 15
abundance: NA
CDR3aa: CASSLTGTGDFRQYF
CDR3nt: TGTGCCAGCAGCTTAACCGGGACAGGGGACTTTAGGCAGTACTTC

j_gene: TRBJ2-1
v_gene: TRBV11-3
d_gene: NA
len: 13
abundance: NA
CDR3aa: CASTQRHGNEQFF
CDR3nt: TGTGCCAGCACTCAAAGGCACGGGAATGAGCAGTTCTTC